These T cell receptor beta chains were read from a single sample in a study of shared clonotypes between healthy human individuals. Clones were sequenced by immunoSEQ multiplex PCR, and TCRdb holds only the in-frame ones, with some missing. The sample contains some 2 million clones, about 95% of which appear only once. Source material: naive CD4+ T cells sorted from blood. These receptors were collected from a man between 18 and 35 years old in good health. Both conserved end residues are part of each CDR3. The D gene is left open where the match is weak. Size is stated for part of the rows, as once, few or many counts, or as a class when the clone is expanded.

V,D,size,J,length,DNA,CDR3
TRBV5-1,.,.,TRBJ2-6,16,TGCGCCAGCAGACCGGACAGTTCCTCTGGGGCCAACGTCCTGACTTTC,CASRPDSSSGANVLTF
TRBV7-9,.,.,TRBJ2-3,16,TGTGCCAGCAGCTTTTTCTTAAAGGACCTTAGAGATACGCAGTATTTT,CASSFFLKDLRDTQYF
TRBV2,.,once,TRBJ1-1,14,TGTGCCAGCAGTGGCCGCGGAGGTGGCACTGAAGCTTTCTTT,CASSGRGGGTEAFF
TRBV5-1,.,.,TRBJ1-1,14,TGCGCCAGCAGCTTGGGACAGGACCTTACTGAAGCTTTCTTT,CASSLGQDLTEAFF
TRBV7-2,TRBD1,once,TRBJ2-5,16,TGTGCCAGCAGCCCGAAGAGACAGGGGGCGGGAGAGACCCAGTACTTC,CASSPKRQGAGETQYF
TRBV11-2,.,.,TRBJ1-2,12,TGTGCCAGCAGCTACCGGGACAACGTAGGCACCTTC,CASSYRDNVGTF
TRBV21-1,.,.,TRBJ1-1,16,TGTGCCAGCAGCGTCTTATCGGTACTTTTGAACACTGAAGCTTTCTTT,CASSVLSVLLNTEAFF
TRBV28,.,.,TRBJ1-6,14,TGTGCCAGCAGCCCTCCGGGGGTCAATTCACCCCTCCACTTT,CASSPPGVNSPLHF
TRBV7-2,TRBD2,.,TRBJ2-7,17,TGTGCCAGCAGCTTAGGGCCTAGCGGGATTTCCTCCTACGAGCAGTACTTC,CASSLGPSGISSYEQYF
TRBV19,.,.,TRBJ1-1,11,TGTGCCAGTAGAGGGATCCTTGAAGCTTTCTTT,CASRGILEAFF
TRBV2,.,.,TRBJ1-4,12,TGTGCCAGCAGAGGGGAGCATGAAAAACTGTTTTTT,CASRGEHEKLFF
TRBV5-1,TRBD2,.,TRBJ2-5,15,TGCGCCAGCAGCTCCCTAGCGGGAAACCAAGAGACCCAGTACTTC,CASSSLAGNQETQYF
TRBV5-4,.,.,TRBJ2-7,13,TGTGCCAGCAGCCGGGACGGAACCTACGAGCAGTACTTC,CASSRDGTYEQYF
TRBV10-3,TRBD1,.,TRBJ2-3,14,TGTGCCATCCGGGACAGGTTGGGGACAGATACGCAGTATTTT,CAIRDRLGTDTQYF
TRBV5-1,TRBD2,.,TRBJ2-1,16,TGCGCCAGCAGCTTGGCCTTAACTAGCGGGATAAGTGAGCAGTTCTTC,CASSLALTSGISEQFF
TRBV11-2,TRBD2,.,TRBJ2-7,17,TGTGCCAGCAGCCTAGGTCCGCCGACTAGCGATTCCTACGAGCAGTACTTC,CASSLGPPTSDSYEQYF
TRBV7-9,TRBD2,.,TRBJ2-5,13,TGTGCCAGCAGCTCGGGACTAGGAGAGACCCAGTACTTC,CASSSGLGETQYF
TRBV6-5,.,.,TRBJ2-7,14,TGTGCCAGCAGTTTATCGGGGGTTCCATACGAGCAGTACTTC,CASSLSGVPYEQYF
TRBV28,.,few,TRBJ1-5,14,TGTGCCAGCAGCTCAGGACAGAACAATCAGCCCCAGCATTTT,CASSSGQNNQPQHF
TRBV10-3,.,once,TRBJ1-1,14,TGTGCCATCAGTCCGGGGGTCCCCACAGATGAAGCTTTCTTT,CAISPGVPTDEAFF
TRBV30,.,.,TRBJ1-1,15,TGTGCCTGCCATCTCGGACAGAAAATGAACACTGAAGCTTTCTTT,CACHLGQKMNTEAFF
TRBV9,TRBD2,.,TRBJ2-3,15,TGTGCCAGCAGCGTCGGGACTAGCGGGACAGATACGCAGTATTTT,CASSVGTSGTDTQYF
TRBV10-3,.,.,TRBJ2-5,14,TGTGCCATCAGTGTAACCGGGACAAGGGAGACCCAGTACTTC,CAISVTGTRETQYF
TRBV11-2,.,.,TRBJ2-7,20,TGTGCCAGCAGCTTAGAGCGGACACTCGGCAACAATCCACCGCTAGGCGAGCAGTACTTC,CASSLERTLGNNPPLGEQYF
TRBV5-4,.,.,TRBJ1-1,16,TGTGCCAGCAGCTTACGGTACGGGCAAGTTAACACTGAAGCTTTCTTT,CASSLRYGQVNTEAFF
TRBV28,.,.,TRBJ1-1,15,TGTGCCAGCAGCCCCTTGGTCGACCGGGGCCCTGAAGCTTTCTTT,CASSPLVDRGPEAFF
TRBV12-1,.,.,TRBJ1-1,15,TGTGCCAGCAGCAAAGGGGGACAGGGGAACACTGAAGCTTTCTTT,CASSKGGQGNTEAFF
TRBV5-1,.,.,TRBJ2-3,12,TGCGCCAGCAGACAATCCACAGATACGCAGTATTTT,CASRQSTDTQYF
TRBV7-2,TRBD1,.,TRBJ1-2,13,TGTGCCAGCAGCGCTGAGGACAGGGGAGGCTACACCTTC,CASSAEDRGGYTF
TRBV30,.,once,TRBJ2-7,12,TGTGCCTGGAGTGGACAGGCCGGGGAGCAGTACTTC,CAWSGQAGEQYF
TRBV4-3,TRBD1,.,TRBJ1-1,13,TGCGCCAGCAGCCTTCGGACAGGCTCTGAAGCTTTCTTT,CASSLRTGSEAFF
TRBV28,.,.,TRBJ1-2,12,TGTGCCAGCGGGGGGGAGGTCTATGGCTACACCTTC,CASGGEVYGYTF
TRBV4-1,.,.,TRBJ1-1,14,TGCGCCAGCAGCCCAGTTCCAGGGTTCACTGAAGCTTTCTTT,CASSPVPGFTEAFF
TRBV6-1,TRBD2,.,TRBJ2-3,15,TGTGCCAGCAGTGAAGTCGCGGGAGTGCCAGATACGCAGTATTTT,CASSEVAGVPDTQYF
TRBV10-2,TRBD1,.,TRBJ1-2,13,TGCGCCAGCAGGGGCAGGGGGAACTATGGCTACACCTTC,CASRGRGNYGYTF
TRBV10-3,.,.,TRBJ2-2,16,TGTGCCATCAGTGATCGGGATAGCGGCAACACCGGGGAGCTGTTTTTT,CAISDRDSGNTGELFF
TRBV5-1,TRBD2,.,TRBJ2-7,16,TGCGCCAGCAGCTTTAGCGGGAGGGCCGGTATCTACGAGCAGTACTTC,CASSFSGRAGIYEQYF
TRBV28,TRBD1,.,TRBJ1-6,17,TGTGCCAGCAGCCGCCTTCAGGGGGGGATTTATAATTCACCCCTCCACTTT,CASSRLQGGIYNSPLHF
TRBV6-5,.,.,TRBJ1-4,15,TGTGCCAGCAGTTACTCGAGACCAACTAATGAAAAACTGTTTTTT,CASSYSRPTNEKLFF
TRBV27,TRBD2,.,TRBJ2-3,17,TGTGCCAGCAGTTTAATCTCTAGCGGGAAGGGGGCAGATACGCAGTATTTT,CASSLISSGKGADTQYF
TRBV30,.,.,TRBJ1-5,15,TGTGCCTGGAGTGTGGGGTCAGGGGGCAATCAGCCCCAGCATTTT,CAWSVGSGGNQPQHF
TRBV18,.,.,TRBJ2-7,13,TGTGCCAGCTCACCGGACAGTTCCTACGAGCAGTACTTC,CASSPDSSYEQYF
TRBV6-5,TRBD1,.,TRBJ1-6,14,TGTGCCAGCAGTTACGGGACAGACAATTCACCCCTCCACTTT,CASSYGTDNSPLHF
TRBV2,.,.,TRBJ2-5,15,TGTGCCAGCAGCTTAGCCCTGGGGCAGGGAGAGACCCAGTACTTC,CASSLALGQGETQYF
TRBV30,.,.,TRBJ2-5,11,TGTGCCTGGAGGGGGGCCGAGACCCAGTACTTC,CAWRGAETQYF
TRBV19,.,.,TRBJ2-7,13,TGTGCTACATGGGACGGCTACTCCTACGAGCAGTACTTC,CATWDGYSYEQYF